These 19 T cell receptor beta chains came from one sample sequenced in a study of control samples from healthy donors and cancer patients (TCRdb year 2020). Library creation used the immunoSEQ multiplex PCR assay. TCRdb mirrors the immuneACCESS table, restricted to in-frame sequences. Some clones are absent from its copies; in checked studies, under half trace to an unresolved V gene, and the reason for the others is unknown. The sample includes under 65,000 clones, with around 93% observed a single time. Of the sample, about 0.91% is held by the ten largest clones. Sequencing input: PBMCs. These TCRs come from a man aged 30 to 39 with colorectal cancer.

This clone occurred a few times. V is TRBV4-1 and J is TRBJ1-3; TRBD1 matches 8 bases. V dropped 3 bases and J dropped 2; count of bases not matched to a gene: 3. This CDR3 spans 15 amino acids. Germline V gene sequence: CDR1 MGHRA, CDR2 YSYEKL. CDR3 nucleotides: TGCGCCAGCAGCCAGGGGGGACAGGCTGGAAACACCATATATTTT. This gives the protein CASSQGGQAGNTIYF.

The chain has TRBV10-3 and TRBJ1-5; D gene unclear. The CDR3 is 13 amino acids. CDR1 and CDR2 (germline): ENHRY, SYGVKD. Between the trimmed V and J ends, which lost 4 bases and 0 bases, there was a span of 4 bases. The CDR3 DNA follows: TGTGCCATCAGTGTGGATAGCAATCAGCCCCAGCATTTT. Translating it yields CAISVDSNQPQHF.

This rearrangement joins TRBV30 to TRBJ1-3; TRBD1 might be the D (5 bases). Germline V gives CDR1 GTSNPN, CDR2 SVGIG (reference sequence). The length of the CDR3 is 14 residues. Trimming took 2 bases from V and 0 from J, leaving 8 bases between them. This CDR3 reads CAWSRGSSGNTIYF. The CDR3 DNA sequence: TGTGCCTGGAGTCGGGGCAGCTCTGGAAACACCATATATTTT.

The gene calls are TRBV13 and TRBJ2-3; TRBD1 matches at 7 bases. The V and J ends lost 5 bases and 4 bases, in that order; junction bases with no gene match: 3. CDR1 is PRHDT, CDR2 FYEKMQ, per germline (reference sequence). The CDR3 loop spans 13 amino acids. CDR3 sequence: CASSLQGADTQYF. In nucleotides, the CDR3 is TGTGCCAGCAGCCTCCAGGGGGCAGATACGCAGTATTTT.

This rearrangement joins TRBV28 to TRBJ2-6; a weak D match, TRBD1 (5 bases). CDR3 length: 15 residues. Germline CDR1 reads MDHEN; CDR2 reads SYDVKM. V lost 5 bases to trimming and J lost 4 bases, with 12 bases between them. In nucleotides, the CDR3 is TGTGCCAGCAGTCTTCAGGGAACGGGGGCCAACGTCCTGACTTTC. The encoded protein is CASSLQGTGANVLTF.

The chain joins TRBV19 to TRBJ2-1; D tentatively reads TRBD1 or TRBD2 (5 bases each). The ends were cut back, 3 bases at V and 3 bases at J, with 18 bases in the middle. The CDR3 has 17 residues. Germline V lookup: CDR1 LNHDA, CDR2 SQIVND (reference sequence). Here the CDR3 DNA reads TGTGCCAGTAGTATGATCCTGGGTTTGGGGGACTACAATGAGCAGTTCTTC. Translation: CASSMILGLGDYNEQFF.

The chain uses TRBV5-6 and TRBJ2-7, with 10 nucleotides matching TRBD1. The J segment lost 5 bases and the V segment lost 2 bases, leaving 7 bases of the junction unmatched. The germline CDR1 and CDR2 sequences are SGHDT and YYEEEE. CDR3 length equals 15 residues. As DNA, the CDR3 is TGTGCCAGCAGCTTCACCGGGACAGGGGACCACGAGCAGTACGTC. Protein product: CASSFTGTGDHEQYV.

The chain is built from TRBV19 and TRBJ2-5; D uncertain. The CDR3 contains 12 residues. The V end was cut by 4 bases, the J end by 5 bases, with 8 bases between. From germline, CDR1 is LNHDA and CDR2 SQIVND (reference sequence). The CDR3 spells CASSSGYETQYF. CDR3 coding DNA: TGTGCCAGTAGTAGCGGTTACGAGACCCAGTACTTC.

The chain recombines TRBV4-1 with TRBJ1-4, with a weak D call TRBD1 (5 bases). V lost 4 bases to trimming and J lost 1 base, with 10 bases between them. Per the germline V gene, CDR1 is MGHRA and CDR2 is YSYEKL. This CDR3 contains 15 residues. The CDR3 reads CASSLLGVTNEKLFF. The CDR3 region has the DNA TGCGCCAGCAGCCTCCTGGGGGTAACTAATGAAAAACTGTTTTTT.

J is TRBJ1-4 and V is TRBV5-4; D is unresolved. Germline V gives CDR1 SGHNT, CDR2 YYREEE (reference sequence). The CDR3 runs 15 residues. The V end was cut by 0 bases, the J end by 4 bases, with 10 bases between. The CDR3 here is CASSLVPDINEKLFF. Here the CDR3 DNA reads TGTGCCAGCAGCTTGGTTCCGGATATTAATGAAAAACTGTTTTTT.

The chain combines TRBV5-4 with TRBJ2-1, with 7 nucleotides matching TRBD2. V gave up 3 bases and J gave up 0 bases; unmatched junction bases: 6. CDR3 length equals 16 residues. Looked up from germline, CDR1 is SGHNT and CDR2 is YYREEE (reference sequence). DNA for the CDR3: TGTGCCAGCAGCTCCCGGGCGGGGGACTCCTACAATGAGCAGTTCTTC. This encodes CASSSRAGDSYNEQFF.

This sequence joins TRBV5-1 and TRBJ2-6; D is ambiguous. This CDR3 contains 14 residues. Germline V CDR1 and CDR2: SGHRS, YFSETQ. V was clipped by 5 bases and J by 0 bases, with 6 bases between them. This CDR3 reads CASRRGSGANVLTF. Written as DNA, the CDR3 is TGCGCCAGCAGAAGAGGCTCTGGGGCCAACGTCCTGACTTTC.

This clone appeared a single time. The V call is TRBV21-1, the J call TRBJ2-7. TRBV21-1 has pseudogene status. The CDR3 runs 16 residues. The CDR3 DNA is TGTGCCAGCAGCAAAAATCCCCCGGGCGTAGCCTACGAGCAGTACGTC. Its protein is CASSKNPPGVAYEQYV.

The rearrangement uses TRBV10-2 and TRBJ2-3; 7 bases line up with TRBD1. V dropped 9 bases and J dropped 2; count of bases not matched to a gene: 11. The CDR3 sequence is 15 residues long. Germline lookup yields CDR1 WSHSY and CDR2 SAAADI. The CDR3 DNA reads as TGCGCCAGTGAGGGACAGCTCAAGGTCACAGATACGCAGTATTTT. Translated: CASEGQLKVTDTQYF.

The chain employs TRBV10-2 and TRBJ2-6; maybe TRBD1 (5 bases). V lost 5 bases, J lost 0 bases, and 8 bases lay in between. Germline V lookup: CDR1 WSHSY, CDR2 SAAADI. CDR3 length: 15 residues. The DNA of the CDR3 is TGCGCCAGCAGTTATGACAGCTCTGGGGCCAACGTCCTGACTTTC. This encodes CASSYDSSGANVLTF.

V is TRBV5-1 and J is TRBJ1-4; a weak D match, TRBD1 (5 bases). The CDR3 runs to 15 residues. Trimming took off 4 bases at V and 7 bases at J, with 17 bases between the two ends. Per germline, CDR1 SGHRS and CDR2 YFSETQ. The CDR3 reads CASSLYSGKGEKLFF. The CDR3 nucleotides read TGCGCCAGCAGCCTGTATTCAGGGAAAGGTGAAAAACTGTTTTTT.

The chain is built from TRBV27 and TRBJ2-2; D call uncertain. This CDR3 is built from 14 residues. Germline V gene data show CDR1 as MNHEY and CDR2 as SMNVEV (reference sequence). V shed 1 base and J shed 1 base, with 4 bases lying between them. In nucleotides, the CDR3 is TGTGCCAGCAGTTTATTTCTGAACACCGGGGAGCTGTTTTTT. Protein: CASSLFLNTGELFF.

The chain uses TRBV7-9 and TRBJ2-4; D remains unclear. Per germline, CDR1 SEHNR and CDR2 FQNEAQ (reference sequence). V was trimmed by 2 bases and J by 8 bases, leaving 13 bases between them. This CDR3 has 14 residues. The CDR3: CASSLTPPRDIQYF. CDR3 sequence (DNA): TGTGCCAGCAGCTTAACGCCCCCAAGGGACATTCAGTACTTC.

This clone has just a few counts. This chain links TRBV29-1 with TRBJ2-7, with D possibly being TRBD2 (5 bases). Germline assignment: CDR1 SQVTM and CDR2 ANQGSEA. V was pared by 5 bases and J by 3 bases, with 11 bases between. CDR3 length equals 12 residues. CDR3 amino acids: CSVRGNLYEQYF. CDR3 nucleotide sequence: TGCAGCGTTCGAGGGAATCTCTACGAGCAGTACTTC.